Sequencing of this TCR beta chain was carried out in a study of blood T cell repertoires in COVID-19. The protocol was immunoSEQ multiplex PCR, while the TCRdb copy is restricted to in-frame clones and leaves out a portion. This sample carries 40,000 to 45,000 clones, roughly 90% of them seen once, and the ten largest clones take roughly 21%. Germline V gene sequence: CDR1 MDHEN, CDR2 SYDVKM. V dropped 6 bases and J dropped 2 bases, with 6 bases sitting between them. The CDR3 is 12 amino acids. The clonotype was recovered from a middle-aged man with active COVID-19. The chain is built from TRBV28 and TRBJ2-3; D not resolved. Material for sequencing was peripheral blood. CDR3 sequence: CASSSLTDTQYF. CDR3 nucleotide sequence: TGTGCCAGCAGCAGTCTCACAGATACGCAGTATTTT.